This TCR beta chain emerged from a study of T cell changes during pregnancy in multiple sclerosis. Some clones are missing from TCRdb's copy, which holds only in-frame ones; the method was immunoSEQ multiplex PCR. The data contain about 38,000 clones, around 87% of them singletons. Germline CDR1 reads SGHDN; CDR2 reads FVKESK. With V trimmed by 0 bases and J by 8 bases, 12 bases remained unmatched. CDR3 length: 17 residues. The clonotype comes from a female donor with multiple sclerosis, enrolled in a pregnancy study. The J gene is TRBJ2-1, the V gene TRBV14; 8 bases line up with TRBD2. Source: CD4+ T cells from peripheral blood mononuclear cells, taken in the second trimester of pregnancy. Here the CDR3 reads CASSQDRGLALFDEQFF. DNA for the CDR3: TGTGCCAGCAGCCAAGATCGTGGACTAGCATTATTTGATGAGCAGTTCTTC.